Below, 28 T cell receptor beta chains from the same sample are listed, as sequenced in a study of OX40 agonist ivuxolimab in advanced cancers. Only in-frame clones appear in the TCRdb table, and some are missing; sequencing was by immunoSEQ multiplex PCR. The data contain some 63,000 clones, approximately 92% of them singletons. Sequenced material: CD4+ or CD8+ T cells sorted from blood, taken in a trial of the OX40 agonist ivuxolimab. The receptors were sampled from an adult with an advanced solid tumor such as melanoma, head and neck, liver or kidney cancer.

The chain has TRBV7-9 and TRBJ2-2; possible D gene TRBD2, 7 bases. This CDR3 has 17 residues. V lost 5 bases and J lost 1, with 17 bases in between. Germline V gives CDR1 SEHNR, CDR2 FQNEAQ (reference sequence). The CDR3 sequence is CASSPRDGGQNTGELFF. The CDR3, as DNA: TGTGCCAGCAGCCCACGGGACGGGGGGCAGAACACCGGGGAGCTGTTTTTT.

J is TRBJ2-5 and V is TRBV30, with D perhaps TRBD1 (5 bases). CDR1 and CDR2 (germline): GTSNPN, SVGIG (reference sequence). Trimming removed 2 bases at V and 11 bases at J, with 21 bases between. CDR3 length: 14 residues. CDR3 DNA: TGTGCCTGGAGTAGACAGCTGAGCTCCTACGAACAGTACTTC. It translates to CAWSRQLSSYEQYF.

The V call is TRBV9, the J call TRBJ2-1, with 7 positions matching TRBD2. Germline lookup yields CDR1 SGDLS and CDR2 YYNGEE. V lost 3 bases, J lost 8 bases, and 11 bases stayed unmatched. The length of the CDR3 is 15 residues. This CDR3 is CASSDGLRENYEQFF. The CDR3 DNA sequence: TGTGCCAGCAGCGATGGACTGCGGGAGAATTATGAGCAGTTCTTC.

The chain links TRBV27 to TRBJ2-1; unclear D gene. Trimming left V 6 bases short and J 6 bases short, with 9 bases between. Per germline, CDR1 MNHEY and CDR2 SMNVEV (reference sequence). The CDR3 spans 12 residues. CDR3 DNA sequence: TGTGCCAGCAGGGAAATTACCAATGAGCAGTTCTTC. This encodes CASREITNEQFF.

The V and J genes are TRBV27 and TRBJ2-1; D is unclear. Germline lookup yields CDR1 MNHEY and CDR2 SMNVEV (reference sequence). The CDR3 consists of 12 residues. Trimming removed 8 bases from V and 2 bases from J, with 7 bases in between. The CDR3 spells CASGPPYNEQFF. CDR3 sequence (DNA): TGTGCCAGCGGCCCCCCCTACAATGAGCAGTTCTTC.

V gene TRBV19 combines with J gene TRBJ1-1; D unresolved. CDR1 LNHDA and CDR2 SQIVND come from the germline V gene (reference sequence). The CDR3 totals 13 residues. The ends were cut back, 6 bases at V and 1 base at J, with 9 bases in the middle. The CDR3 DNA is TGTGCCAGTAGCGAGATCGGGAACACTGAAGCTTTCTTT. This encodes CASSEIGNTEAFF.

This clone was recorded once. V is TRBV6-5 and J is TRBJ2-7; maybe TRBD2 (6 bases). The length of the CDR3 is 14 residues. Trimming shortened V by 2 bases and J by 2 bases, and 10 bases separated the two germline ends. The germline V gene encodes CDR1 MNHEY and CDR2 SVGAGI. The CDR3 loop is CASSYGGEAYEQYF. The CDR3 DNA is TGTGCCAGCAGTTACGGCGGGGAAGCCTACGAGCAGTACTTC.

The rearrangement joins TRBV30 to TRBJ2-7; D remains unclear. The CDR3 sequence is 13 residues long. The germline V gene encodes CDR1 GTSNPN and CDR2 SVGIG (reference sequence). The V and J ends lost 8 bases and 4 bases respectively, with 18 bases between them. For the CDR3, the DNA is TGTGCCGCGGTCCCAGCGCATTCTTACGAGCAGTACTTC. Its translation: CAAVPAHSYEQYF.

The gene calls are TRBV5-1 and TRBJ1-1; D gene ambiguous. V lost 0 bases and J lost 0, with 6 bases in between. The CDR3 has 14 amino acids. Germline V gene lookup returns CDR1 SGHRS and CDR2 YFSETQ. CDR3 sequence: CASSLGHLNTEAFF. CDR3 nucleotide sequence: TGCGCCAGCAGCTTGGGACACCTGAACACTGAAGCTTTCTTT.

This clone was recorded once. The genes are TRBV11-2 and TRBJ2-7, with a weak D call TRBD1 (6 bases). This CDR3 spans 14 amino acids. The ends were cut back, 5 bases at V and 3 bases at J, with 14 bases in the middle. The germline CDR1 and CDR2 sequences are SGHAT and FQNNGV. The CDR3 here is CASSPKTGLYEQYF. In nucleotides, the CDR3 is TGTGCCAGCAGCCCCAAGACAGGCCTCTACGAGCAGTACTTC.

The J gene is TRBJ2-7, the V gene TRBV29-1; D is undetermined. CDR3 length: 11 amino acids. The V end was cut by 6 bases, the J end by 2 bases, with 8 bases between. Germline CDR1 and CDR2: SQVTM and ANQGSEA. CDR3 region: CSVVGAYEQYF. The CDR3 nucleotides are TGCAGCGTAGTGGGCGCCTACGAGCAGTACTTC.

The CDR3 reads CASSPGQGAYTEAFF. The CDR3 DNA reads TGTGCCAGCAGTCCGGGACAGGGGGCATACACTGAAGCTTTCTTT. The rearrangement uses TRBV25-1 and TRBJ1-1; TRBD1 aligns across 12 bases. The V segment lost 5 bases and the J segment 3 bases; nucleotides outside the gene matches: 4. This CDR3 contains 15 residues. The germline V gene encodes CDR1 MGHDK and CDR2 SYGVNS.

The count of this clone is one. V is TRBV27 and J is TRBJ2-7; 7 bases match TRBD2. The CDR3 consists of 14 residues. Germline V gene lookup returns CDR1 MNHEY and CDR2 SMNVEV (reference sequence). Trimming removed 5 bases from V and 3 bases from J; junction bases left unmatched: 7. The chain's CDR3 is CASSHTSGGYEQYF. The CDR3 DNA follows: TGTGCCAGCAGTCATACATCGGGGGGCTACGAGCAGTACTTC.

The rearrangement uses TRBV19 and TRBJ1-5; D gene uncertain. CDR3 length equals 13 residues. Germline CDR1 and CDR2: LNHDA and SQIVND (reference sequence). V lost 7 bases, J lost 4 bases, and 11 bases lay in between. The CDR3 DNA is TGTGCCAGTAAGAGGGCAGTGAATCAGCCCCAGCATTTT. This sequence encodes CASKRAVNQPQHF.

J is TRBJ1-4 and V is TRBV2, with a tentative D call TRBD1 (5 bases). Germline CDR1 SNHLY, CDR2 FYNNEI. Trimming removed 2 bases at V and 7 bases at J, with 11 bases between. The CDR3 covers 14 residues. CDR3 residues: CASSERGSGEKLFF. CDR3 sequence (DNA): TGTGCCAGCAGTGAACGGGGGAGTGGTGAAAAACTGTTTTTT.

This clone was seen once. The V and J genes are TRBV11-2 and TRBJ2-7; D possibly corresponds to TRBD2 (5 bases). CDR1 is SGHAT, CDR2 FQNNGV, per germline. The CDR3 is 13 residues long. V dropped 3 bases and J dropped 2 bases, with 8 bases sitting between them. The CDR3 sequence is CASSFRGPYEQYF. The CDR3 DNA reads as TGTGCCAGCAGCTTCCGGGGTCCCTACGAGCAGTACTTC.

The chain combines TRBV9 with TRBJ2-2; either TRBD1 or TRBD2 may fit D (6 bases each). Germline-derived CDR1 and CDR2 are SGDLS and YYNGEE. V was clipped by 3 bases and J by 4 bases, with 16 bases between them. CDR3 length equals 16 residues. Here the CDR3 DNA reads TGTGCCAGCAGCGCTCATATCTCGGGGGCCACCGGGGAGCTGTTTTTT. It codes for CASSAHISGATGELFF.

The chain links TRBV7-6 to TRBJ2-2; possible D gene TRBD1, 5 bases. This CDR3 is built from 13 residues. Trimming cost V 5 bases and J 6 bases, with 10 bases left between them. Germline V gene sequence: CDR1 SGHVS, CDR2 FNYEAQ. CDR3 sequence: CASSPGYAGELFF. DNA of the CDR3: TGTGCCAGCAGCCCAGGGTACGCCGGGGAGCTGTTTTTT.

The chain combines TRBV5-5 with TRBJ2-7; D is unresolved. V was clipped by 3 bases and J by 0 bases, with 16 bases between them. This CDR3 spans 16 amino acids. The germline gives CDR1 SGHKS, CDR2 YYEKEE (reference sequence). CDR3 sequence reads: CASSSTSRTVSYEQYF. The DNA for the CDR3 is TGTGCCAGCAGCTCGACGAGCAGGACCGTCTCCTACGAGCAGTACTTC. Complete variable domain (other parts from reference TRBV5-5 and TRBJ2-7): DAGVTQSPTHLIKTRGQQVTLRCSPISGHKSVSWYQQVLGQGPQFIFQYYEKEERGRGNFPDRFSARQFPNYSSELNVNALLLGDSALYLCASSSTSRTVSYEQYFGPGTRLTVT.

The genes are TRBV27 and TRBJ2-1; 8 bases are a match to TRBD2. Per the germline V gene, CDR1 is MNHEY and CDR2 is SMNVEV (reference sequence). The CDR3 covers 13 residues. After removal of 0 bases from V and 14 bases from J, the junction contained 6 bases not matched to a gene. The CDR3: CASSLSASSGEFF. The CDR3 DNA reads TGTGCCAGCAGTTTATCAGCTAGTAGCGGGGAGTTCTTC.

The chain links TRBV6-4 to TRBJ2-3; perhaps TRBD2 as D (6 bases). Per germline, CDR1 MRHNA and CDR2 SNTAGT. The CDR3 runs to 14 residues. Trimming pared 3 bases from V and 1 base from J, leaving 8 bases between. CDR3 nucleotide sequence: TGTGCCAGCAGTGAGGCTAGCGGCACAGATACGCAGTATTTT. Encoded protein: CASSEASGTDTQYF.

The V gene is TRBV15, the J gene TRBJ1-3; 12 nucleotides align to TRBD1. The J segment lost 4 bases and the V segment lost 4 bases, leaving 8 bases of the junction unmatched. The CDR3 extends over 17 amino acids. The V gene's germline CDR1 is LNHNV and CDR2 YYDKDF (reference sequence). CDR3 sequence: CATSTPGQGASGNTIYF. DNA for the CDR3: TGTGCCACCAGCACTCCGGGACAGGGGGCTTCGGGAAACACCATATATTTT.

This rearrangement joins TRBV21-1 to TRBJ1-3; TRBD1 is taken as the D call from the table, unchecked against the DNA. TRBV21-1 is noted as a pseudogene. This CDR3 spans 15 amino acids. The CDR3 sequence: CASSKVDRGGNTIYF. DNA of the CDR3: TGTGCCAGCAGCAAAGTGGACAGGGGGGGAAACACCATATATTTT.

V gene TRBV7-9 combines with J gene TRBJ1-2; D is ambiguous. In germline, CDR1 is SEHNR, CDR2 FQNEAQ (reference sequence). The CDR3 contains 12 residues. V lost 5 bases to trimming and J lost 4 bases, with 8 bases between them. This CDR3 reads CASSPDPYGYTF. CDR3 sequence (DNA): TGTGCCAGCAGCCCCGACCCCTATGGCTACACCTTC.

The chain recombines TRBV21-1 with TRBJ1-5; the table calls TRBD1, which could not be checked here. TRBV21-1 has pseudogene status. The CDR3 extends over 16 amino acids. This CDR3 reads CASSLRGTESNQPQHF. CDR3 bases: TGTGCCAGCAGCCTACGAGGGACAGAGAGCAATCAGCCCCAGCATTTT.

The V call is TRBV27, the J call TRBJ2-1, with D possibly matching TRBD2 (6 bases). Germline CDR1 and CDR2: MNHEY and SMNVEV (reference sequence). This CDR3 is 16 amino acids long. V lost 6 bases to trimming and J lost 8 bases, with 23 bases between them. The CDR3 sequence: CASSPIGGFIWDEQFF. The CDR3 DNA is TGTGCCAGCAGCCCCATAGGAGGGTTCATTTGGGATGAGCAGTTCTTC.

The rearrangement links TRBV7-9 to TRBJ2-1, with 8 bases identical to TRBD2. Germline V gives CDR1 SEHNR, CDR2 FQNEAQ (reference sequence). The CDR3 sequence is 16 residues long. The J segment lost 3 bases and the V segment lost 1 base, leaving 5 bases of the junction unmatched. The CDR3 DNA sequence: TGTGCCAGCAGCTTAGGCCCCAGCGGGGGCTACAATGAGCAGTTCTTC. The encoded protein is CASSLGPSGGYNEQFF.

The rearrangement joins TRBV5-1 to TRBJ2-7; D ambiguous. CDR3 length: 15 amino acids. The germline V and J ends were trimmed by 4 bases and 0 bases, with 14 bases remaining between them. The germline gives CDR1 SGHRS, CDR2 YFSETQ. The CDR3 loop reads CASSQEGPASYEQYF. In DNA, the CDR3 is TGCGCCAGCAGCCAAGAAGGGCCGGCCTCCTACGAGCAGTACTTC. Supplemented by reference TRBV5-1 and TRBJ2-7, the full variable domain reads KAGVTQTPRYLIKTRGQQVTLSCSPISGHRSVSWYQQTPGQGLQFLFEYFSETQRNKGNFPGRFSGRQFSNSRSEMNVSTLELGDSALYLCASSQEGPASYEQYFGPGTRLTVT.